A single sample is the source of the 8 T cell receptor beta chains below, sequenced in a study of shared clonotypes between healthy human individuals (dated by TCRdb to between 2020 and 2021). Library generation was performed with the immunoSEQ multiplex PCR assay. TCRdb provides this immuneACCESS table in a form limited to in-frame rearrangements. Some clones are lacking; in checked studies, under half of them reflect an unresolved V gene, and why the rest are absent is not known. Counted in this sample were about 1.1 million clones; 75% to 85% of them appeared once. Together, the top ten hold more than 0.5% of the sample. The material sequenced was memory CD4+ T cells from PBMCs. In light of the paper, this sample's cell subset or site label describes: CD45RA-negative fraction. All receptors come from a man aged 18 to 29 in good health. Some clones in this sample may be carry-over from other donors' samples.

The chain employs TRBV18 and TRBJ1-2; 9 bases line up with TRBD1. V dropped 5 bases and J dropped 4; count of bases not matched to a gene: 8. The CDR3 length is 15 residues. Germline assignment: CDR1 KGHSH and CDR2 LQKENI. The CDR3 sequence is CASSSNRGQGYGYTF. CDR3 in DNA: TGTGCCAGCTCATCCAACAGGGGGCAGGGCTATGGCTACACCTTC.

The chain is built from TRBV5-1 and TRBJ1-2; 7 bases fit TRBD1. Germline V gene data show CDR1 as SGHRS and CDR2 as YFSETQ. The V segment lost 4 bases and the J segment 8 bases; nucleotides outside the gene matches: 14. The CDR3 sequence is 15 residues long. CDR3 coding DNA: TGCGCCAGCAGCGAACTACAAGGGGGCGCGAGGGGCTACACCTTC. Its protein is CASSELQGGARGYTF.

The chain carries TRBV6-1 and TRBJ2-1; a weak D match, TRBD2 (6 bases). Germline V gene data show CDR1 as MNHNS and CDR2 as SASEGT. The CDR3 loop spans 15 amino acids. Trimming took off 2 bases at V and 10 bases at J, with 18 bases between the two ends. The CDR3 loop reads CASSEPGLLVGEQFF. The CDR3, as DNA: TGTGCCAGCAGTGAACCGGGACTCCTCGTGGGAGAGCAGTTCTTC.

The rearrangement uses TRBV7-3 and TRBJ2-1; 8 bases agree with TRBD1. The trim removed 4 bases at V and 4 bases at J, leaving 12 bases unmatched. The CDR3 spans 17 residues. Looked up from germline, CDR1 is SGHTA and CDR2 is FQGTGA. CDR3 loop: CASSSRATGERYNEQFF. The CDR3 DNA reads TGTGCCAGCAGCTCGCGGGCGACAGGGGAGCGTTACAATGAGCAGTTCTTC.

The chain carries TRBV5-3 and TRBJ2-1; TRBD1 might be the D (5 bases). TRBV5-3 is given ORF status, its function remaining uncertain. The V and J ends lost 2 bases and 0 bases respectively, with 9 bases between them. There are 15 residues in the CDR3. As DNA, the CDR3 is TGTGCCAGAAGCTTAAGGGGCAGCTCCTACAATGAGCAGTTCTTC. It translates to CARSLRGSSYNEQFF.

The genes are TRBV7-9 and TRBJ1-5; D perhaps matches TRBD1 (6 bases). Germline V gives CDR1 SEHNR, CDR2 FQNEAQ (reference sequence). The CDR3 contains 15 residues. V was shortened by 3 bases and J by 3 bases, with 12 bases between the two germline ends. DNA of the CDR3: TGTGCCAGCAGCTTTACAGGGAGGAACAATCAGCCCCAGCATTTT. Its protein is CASSFTGRNNQPQHF.

This chain uses TRBV19 with TRBJ1-5; possible D gene TRBD1, 6 bases. This CDR3 has 14 amino acids. CDR1 LNHDA and CDR2 SQIVND come from the germline V gene (reference sequence). V gave up 8 bases and J gave up 2 bases, with 13 bases separating them. In nucleotides, the CDR3 is TGTGCCAGTCAGAGACAGGAGGGCAATCAGCCCCAGCATTTT. Residues: CASQRQEGNQPQHF.

CDR3: CASSTGQGVYNEQFF. CDR3 sequence (DNA): TGTGCCAGCAGCACGGGACAGGGGGTGTACAATGAGCAGTTCTTC. The chain joins TRBV9 to TRBJ2-1; 11 bases are shared with TRBD1. The length of the CDR3 is 15 residues. Trimming at V came to 4 bases and at J to 4 bases, leaving 4 bases not matched to a gene. Per germline, CDR1 SGDLS and CDR2 YYNGEE.